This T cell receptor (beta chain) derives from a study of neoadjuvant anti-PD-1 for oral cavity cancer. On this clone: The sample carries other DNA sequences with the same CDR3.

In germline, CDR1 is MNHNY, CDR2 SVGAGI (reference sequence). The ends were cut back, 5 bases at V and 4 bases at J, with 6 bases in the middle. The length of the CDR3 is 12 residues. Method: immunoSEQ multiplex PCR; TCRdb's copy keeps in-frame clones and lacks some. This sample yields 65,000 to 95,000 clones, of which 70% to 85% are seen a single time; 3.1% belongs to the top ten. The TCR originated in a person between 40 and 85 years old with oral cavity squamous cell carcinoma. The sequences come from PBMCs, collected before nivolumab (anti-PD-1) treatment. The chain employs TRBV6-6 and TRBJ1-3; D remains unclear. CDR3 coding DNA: TGTGCCAGCAGTCCATCCGGAAACACCATATATTTT. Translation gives CASSPSGNTIYF.